This T cell receptor beta chain was documented in a study of shared clonotypes between healthy human individuals. Findings of the study overall: Generation probabilities were higher for clonotypes shared across all four sorted-subset donors than for unshared ones.

A CD45RA+ naive subset and a CD45RA-negative memory subset were split from CD4+ cells. Deep level was the assay's run setting. Genomic DNA of every subset was divided equally among multiple immunoSEQ plates. TCRdb's copy holds only in-frame clones and misses some; the assay was immunoSEQ multiplex PCR. The sample lists 2.5 million or so clones; 85% to 95% were seen once. This CDR3 contains 15 residues. Trimming removed 0 bases at V and 4 bases at J, with 13 bases between. From germline, CDR1 is SGHNT and CDR2 YYREEE (reference sequence). To note about this clone: Its specificity is unknown.

This sequence originates from a young man in good health. The gene calls are TRBV5-4 and TRBJ1-1; D call uncertain. The sample taken for sequencing was naive CD4+ T cells sorted from blood. The subset here: CD45RA+ positively selected. The CDR3 is CASSLGGKAGTEAFF. The DNA of the CDR3 is TGTGCCAGCAGCTTGGGTGGCAAAGCGGGCACTGAAGCTTTCTTT. The variable domain in full, with the rest retrieved from reference TRBV5-4 and TRBJ1-1, is ETGVTQSPTHLIKTRGQQVTLRCSSQSGHNTVSWYQQALGQGPQFIFQYYREEENGRGNFPPRFSGLQFPNYSSELNVNALELDDSALYLCASSLGGKAGTEAFFGQGTRLTVV.